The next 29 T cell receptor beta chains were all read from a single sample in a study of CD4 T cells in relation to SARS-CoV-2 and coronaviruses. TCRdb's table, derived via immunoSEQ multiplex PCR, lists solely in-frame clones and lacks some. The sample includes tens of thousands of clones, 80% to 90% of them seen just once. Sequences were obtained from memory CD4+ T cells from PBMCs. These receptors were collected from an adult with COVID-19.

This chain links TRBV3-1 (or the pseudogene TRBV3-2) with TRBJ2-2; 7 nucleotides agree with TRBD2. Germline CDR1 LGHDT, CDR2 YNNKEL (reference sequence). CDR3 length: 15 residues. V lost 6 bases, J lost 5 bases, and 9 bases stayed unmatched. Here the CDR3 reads CASSSEAGETGELFF. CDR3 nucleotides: TGTGCCAGCAGTAGCGAGGCGGGAGAGACCGGGGAGCTGTTTTTT.

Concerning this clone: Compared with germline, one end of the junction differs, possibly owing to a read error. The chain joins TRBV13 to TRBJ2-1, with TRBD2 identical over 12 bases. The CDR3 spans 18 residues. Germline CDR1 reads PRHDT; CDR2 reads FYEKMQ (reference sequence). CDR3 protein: CASSRKKTSGRPYIEQFF. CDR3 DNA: TGTGCCAGCAGCCGGAAAAAAACTAGCGGGAGGCCGTACATTGAGCAGTTCTTC.

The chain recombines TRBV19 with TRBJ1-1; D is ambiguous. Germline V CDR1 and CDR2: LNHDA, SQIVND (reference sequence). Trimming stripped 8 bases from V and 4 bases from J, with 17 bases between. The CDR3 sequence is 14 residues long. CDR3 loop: CASGDTTAGTEAFF. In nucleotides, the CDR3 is TGTGCCAGTGGAGACACAACGGCGGGCACTGAAGCTTTCTTT.

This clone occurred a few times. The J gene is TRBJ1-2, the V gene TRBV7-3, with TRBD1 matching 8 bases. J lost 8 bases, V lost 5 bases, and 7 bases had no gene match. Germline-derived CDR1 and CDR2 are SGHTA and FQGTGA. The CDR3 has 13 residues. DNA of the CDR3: TGTGCCAGCAGCCTATCCGGGACAGGCGGCTACACCTTC. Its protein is CASSLSGTGGYTF. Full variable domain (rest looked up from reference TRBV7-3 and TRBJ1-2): GAGVSQTPSNKVTEKGKYVELRCDPISGHTALYWYRQSLGQGPEFLIYFQGTGAADDSGLPNDRFFAVRPEGSVSTLKIQRTERGDSAVYLCASSLSGTGGYTFGSGTRLTVV.

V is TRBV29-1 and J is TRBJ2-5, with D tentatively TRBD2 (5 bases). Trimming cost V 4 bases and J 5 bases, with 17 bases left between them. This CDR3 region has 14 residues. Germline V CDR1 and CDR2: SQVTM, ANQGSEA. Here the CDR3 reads CSVGPVGPGETQYF. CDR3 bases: TGCAGCGTTGGCCCCGTGGGCCCGGGGGAGACCCAGTACTTC.

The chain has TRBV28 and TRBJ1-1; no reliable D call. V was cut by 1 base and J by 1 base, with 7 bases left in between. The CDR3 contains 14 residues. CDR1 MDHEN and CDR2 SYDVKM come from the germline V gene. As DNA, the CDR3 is TGTGCCAGCAGTTTATACGGGGAGAACACTGAAGCTTTCTTT. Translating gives CASSLYGENTEAFF.

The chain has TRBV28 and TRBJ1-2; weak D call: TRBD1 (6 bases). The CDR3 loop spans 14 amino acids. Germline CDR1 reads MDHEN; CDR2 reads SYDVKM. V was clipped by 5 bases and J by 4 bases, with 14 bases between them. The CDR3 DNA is TGTGCCAGCAGTAGCAGGGGCCCCCCCTATGGCTACACCTTC. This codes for CASSSRGPPYGYTF.

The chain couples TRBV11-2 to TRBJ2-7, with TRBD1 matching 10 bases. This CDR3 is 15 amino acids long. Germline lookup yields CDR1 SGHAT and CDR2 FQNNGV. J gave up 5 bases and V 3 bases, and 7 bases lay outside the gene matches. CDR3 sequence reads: CASSFGGQGFNEQYF. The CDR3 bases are TGTGCCAGCAGCTTTGGGGGACAGGGGTTCAACGAGCAGTACTTC.

The DNA for the CDR3 is TGTGCCAGCAGCCACGGGGGCACAGATACGCAGTATTTT. Translation: CASSHGGTDTQYF. The chain carries TRBV6-6 and TRBJ2-3; D is possibly TRBD2 (5 bases). V lost 6 bases to trimming and J lost 1 base, with 8 bases between them. Looked up from germline, CDR1 is MNHNY and CDR2 is SVGAGI (reference sequence). The CDR3 is made up of 13 amino acids.

The CDR3 sequence is CAISPSGVWETQYF. CDR3 coding DNA: TGTGCCATCAGTCCCAGCGGGGTTTGGGAGACCCAGTACTTC. The genes are TRBV10-3 and TRBJ2-5; 7 bases align to TRBD2. This CDR3 contains 14 residues. V lost 5 bases and J lost 5; bases outside the gene matches: 8. Germline V gene lookup returns CDR1 ENHRY and CDR2 SYGVKD.

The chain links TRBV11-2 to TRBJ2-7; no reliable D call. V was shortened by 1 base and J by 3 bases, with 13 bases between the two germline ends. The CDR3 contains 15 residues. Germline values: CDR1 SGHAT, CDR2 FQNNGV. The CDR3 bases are TGTGCCAGCAGCTTAGGGGTGGGATTAAACTACGAGCAGTACTTC. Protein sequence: CASSLGVGLNYEQYF.

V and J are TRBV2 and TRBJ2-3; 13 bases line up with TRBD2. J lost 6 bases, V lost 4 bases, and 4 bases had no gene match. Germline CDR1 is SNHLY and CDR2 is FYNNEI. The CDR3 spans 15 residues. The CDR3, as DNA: TGTGCCAGCAGTGGAAGGACTAGCGGGAGCGATACGCAGTATTTT. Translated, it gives CASSGRTSGSDTQYF.

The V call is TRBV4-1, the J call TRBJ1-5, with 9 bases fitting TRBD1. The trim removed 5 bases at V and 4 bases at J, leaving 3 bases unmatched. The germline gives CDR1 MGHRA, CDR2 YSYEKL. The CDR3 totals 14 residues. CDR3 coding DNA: TGCGCCAGCAGCGACAGGGGGTTAAATCAGCCCCAGCATTTT. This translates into CASSDRGLNQPQHF.

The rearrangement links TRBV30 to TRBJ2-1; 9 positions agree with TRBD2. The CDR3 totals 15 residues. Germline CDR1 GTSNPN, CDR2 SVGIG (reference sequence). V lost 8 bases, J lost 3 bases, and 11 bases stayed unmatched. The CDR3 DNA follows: TGTGCCCGCGGGAGGGCCTCCGGAAGCTACAATGAGCAGTTCTTC. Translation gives CARGRASGSYNEQFF.

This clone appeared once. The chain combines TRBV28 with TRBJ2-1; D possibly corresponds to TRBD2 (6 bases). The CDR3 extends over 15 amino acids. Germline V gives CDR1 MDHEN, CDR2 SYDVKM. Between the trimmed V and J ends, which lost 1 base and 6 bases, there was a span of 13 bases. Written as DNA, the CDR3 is TGTGCCAGCAGTTTATATCCGGGAGAGTTCAATGAGCAGTTCTTC. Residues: CASSLYPGEFNEQFF. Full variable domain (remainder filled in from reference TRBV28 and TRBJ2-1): DVKVTQSSRYLVKRTGEKVFLECVQDMDHENMFWYRQDPGLGLRLIYFSYDVKMKEKGDIPEGYSVSREKKERFSLILESASTNQTSMYLCASSLYPGEFNEQFFGPGTRLTVL.

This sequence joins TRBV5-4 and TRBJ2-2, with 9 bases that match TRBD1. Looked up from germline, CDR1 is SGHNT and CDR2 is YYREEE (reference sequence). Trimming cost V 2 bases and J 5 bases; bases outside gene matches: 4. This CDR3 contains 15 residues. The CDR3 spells CASSLQGARTGELFF. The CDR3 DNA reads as TGTGCCAGCAGCTTACAGGGGGCGCGTACCGGGGAGCTGTTTTTT.

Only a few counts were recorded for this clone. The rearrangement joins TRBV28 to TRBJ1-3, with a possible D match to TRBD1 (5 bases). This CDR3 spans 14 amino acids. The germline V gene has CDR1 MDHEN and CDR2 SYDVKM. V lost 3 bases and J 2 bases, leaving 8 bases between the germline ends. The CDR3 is CASSLGDPGNTIYF. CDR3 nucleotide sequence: TGTGCCAGCAGTTTGGGGGACCCTGGAAACACCATATATTTT.

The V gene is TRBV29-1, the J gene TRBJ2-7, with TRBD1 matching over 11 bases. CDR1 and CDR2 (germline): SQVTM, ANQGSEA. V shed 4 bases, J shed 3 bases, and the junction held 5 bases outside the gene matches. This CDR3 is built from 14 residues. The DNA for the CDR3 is TGCAGCGTTGGGGCCGGGACAGGGGGCTACGAGCAGTACTTC. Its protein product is CSVGAGTGGYEQYF.

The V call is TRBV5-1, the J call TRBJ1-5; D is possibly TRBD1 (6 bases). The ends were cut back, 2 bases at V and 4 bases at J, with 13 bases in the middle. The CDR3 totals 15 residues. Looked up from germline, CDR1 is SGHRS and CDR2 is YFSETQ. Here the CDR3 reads CASSFDGQPNQPQHF. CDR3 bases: TGCGCCAGCAGCTTTGACGGACAGCCTAATCAGCCCCAGCATTTT.

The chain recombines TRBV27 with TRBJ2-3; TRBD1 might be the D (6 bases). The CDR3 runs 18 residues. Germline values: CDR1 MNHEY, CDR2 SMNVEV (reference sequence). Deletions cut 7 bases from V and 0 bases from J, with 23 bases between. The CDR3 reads CASKIYGQTPSSTDTQYF. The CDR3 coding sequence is TGTGCCAGCAAAATATACGGACAGACCCCATCTAGCACAGATACGCAGTATTTT.

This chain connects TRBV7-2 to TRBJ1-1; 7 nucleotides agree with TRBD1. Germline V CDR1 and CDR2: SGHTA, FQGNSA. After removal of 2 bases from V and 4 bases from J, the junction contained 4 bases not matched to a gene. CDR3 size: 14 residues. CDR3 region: CASSLLQGSTEAFF. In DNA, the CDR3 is TGTGCCAGCAGCTTATTACAGGGGAGCACTGAAGCTTTCTTT.

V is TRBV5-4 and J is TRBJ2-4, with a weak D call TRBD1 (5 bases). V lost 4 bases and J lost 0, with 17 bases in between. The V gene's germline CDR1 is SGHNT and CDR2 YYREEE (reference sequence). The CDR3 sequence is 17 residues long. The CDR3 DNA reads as TGTGCCAGCAGCGCCCGGACACCAGCTCTAGCCAAAAACATTCAGTACTTC. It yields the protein CASSARTPALAKNIQYF.

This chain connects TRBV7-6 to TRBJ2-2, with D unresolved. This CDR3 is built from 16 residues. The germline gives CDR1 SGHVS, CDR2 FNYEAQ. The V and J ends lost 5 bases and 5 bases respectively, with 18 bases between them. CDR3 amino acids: CASSPSLTRTTGELFF. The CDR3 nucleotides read TGTGCCAGCAGCCCCTCTTTGACCCGAACGACCGGGGAGCTGTTTTTT.

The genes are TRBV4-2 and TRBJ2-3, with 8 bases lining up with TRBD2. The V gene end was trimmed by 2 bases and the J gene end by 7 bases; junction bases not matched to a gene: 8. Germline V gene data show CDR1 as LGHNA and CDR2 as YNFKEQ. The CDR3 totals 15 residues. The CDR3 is CASSQSPGGPNTQYF. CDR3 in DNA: TGTGCCAGCAGCCAATCCCCGGGAGGGCCAAATACGCAGTATTTT.

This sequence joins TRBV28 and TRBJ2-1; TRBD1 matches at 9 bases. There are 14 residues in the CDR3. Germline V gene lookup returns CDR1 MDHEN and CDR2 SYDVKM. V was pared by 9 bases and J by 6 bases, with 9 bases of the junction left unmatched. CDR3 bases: TGTGCCAGTGCGGGGACAGGGCTTGTCAATGAGCAGTTCTTC. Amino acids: CASAGTGLVNEQFF.

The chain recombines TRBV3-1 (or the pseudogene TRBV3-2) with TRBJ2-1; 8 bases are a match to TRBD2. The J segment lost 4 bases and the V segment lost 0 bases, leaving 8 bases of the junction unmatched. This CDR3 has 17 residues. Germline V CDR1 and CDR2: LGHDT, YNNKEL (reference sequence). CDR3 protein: CASSQDSEREYYNEQFF. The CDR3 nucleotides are TGTGCCAGCAGCCAAGACTCGGAGCGGGAGTATTACAATGAGCAGTTCTTC.

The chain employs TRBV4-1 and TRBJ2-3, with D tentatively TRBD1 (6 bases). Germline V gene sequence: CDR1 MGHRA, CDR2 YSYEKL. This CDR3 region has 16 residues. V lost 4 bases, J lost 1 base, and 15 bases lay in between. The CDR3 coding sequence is TGCGCCAGCAGCCTACAACAGGGCCGGGGCACAGATACGCAGTATTTT. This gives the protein CASSLQQGRGTDTQYF.

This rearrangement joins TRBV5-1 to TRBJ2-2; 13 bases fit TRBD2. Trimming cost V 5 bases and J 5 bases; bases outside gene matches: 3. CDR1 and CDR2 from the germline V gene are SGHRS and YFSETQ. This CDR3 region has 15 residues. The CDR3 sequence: CASSRLAGGTGELFF. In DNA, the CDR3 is TGCGCCAGCAGTAGACTAGCGGGAGGTACCGGGGAGCTGTTTTTT.

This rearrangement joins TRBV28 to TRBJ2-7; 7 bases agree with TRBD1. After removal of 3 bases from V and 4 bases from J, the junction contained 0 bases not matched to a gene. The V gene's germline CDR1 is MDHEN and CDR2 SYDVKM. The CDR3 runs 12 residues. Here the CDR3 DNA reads TGTGCCAGCAGTTTGACAGGGTACGAGCAGTACTTC. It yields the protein CASSLTGYEQYF. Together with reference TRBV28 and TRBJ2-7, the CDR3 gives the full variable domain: DVKVTQSSRYLVKRTGEKVFLECVQDMDHENMFWYRQDPGLGLRLIYFSYDVKMKEKGDIPEGYSVSREKKERFSLILESASTNQTSMYLCASSLTGYEQYFGPGTRLTVT.